This is a list of T cell receptor beta chains from one sample in a study of T-cell reconstitution after alpha-beta-depleted transplantation in children. TCRdb used MiXCR to reprocess the PCR reads, holding one entry per CDR3 protein. In the table there are fewer than 550,000 distinct CDR3 sequences, about 17% of which are singletons. This specimen was PBMCs, mostly from graft donor cells, taken 360 days after TCRalphabeta/CD19-depleted stem cell transplant. The receptors derive from a boy under two years old who had a stem cell transplant for Wiskott-Aldrich syndrome, so the T cells may come from the graft donor. Both conserved end residues are part of each CDR3. The order of the fields is J gene, V gene, D gene, CDR3 protein. D genes are given only for firm matches.

TRBJ2-3	TRBV7-9	-	CASSSDGSTDTQYF
TRBJ2-5	TRBV27	-	CASRIAETQYF
TRBJ1-6	TRBV6-1	TRBD1	CASSVTGANSPLHF
TRBJ2-7	TRBV5-1	-	CASSVGTRFYEQYF
TRBJ1-5	TRBV3-1	TRBD1	CASSQALGTGGWPQHF
TRBJ2-7	TRBV7-9	TRBD2	CASSTVAGGSYEQYF
TRBJ2-1	TRBV5-5	TRBD1	CASSLWVLRDRSYNEQFF
TRBJ2-7	TRBV7-2	-	CASSLKLGRQYF
TRBJ1-1	TRBV18	-	CASSPDKKGTEAFF
TRBJ1-1	TRBV28	-	CASNGIMNTEAFF
TRBJ1-1	TRBV27	-	CASKSEGEAFF